Listed below are T cell receptor beta chains from one sample, sequenced in a study of T cell responses to AZD1222 COVID-19 vaccine. The table came from immunoSEQ multiplex PCR; TCRdb's copy has only in-frame clones and leaves some out. The sample records some 120,000 clones, around nine tenths being singletons. Sequences were derived from peripheral blood, sampled on day 0 of AZD1222 vaccination. The receptors were sampled from an adult in good health. Each CDR3 is given with its conserved first and last residue. D genes are given only for firm matches. Part of the rows lack a size; the others show once, few, many or a class for expanded clones.

v_gene: TRBV2; j_gene: TRBJ1-6; d_gene: NA; abundance: NA; CDR3nt: TGTGCCAGCAGTGAGAGGGGCGGGGAAAATTCACCCCTCCACTTT; CDR3aa: CASSERGGENSPLHF
v_gene: TRBV3-1/TRBV3-2; j_gene: TRBJ1-2; d_gene: NA; abundance: NA; CDR3nt: TGTGCCAGCAGTTCAAGGTCCTCCTATGGCTACACCTTC; CDR3aa: CASSSRSSYGYTF
v_gene: TRBV14; j_gene: TRBJ2-3; d_gene: TRBD2; abundance: NA; CDR3nt: TGTGCCAGCAGCACACGAGCGGGAAACACAGATACGCAGTATTTT; CDR3aa: CASSTRAGNTDTQYF
v_gene: TRBV28; j_gene: TRBJ2-6; d_gene: NA; abundance: NA; CDR3nt: TGTGCCAGCAAAGAAGGAGGCAGTTCCCGCTCTGGGGCCAACGTCCTGACTTTC; CDR3aa: CASKEGGSSRSGANVLTF
v_gene: TRBV7-9; j_gene: TRBJ2-5; d_gene: NA; abundance: NA; CDR3nt: TGTGCCAGCAGCTTAGAGGGACGAAGAGAGACCCAGTACTTC; CDR3aa: CASSLEGRRETQYF
v_gene: TRBV4-1; j_gene: TRBJ1-5; d_gene: TRBD1; abundance: NA; CDR3nt: TGCGCCAGCAGCCAAGGAGGGCAGGGGGCAATGATCGATCAGCCCCAGCATTTT; CDR3aa: CASSQGGQGAMIDQPQHF
v_gene: TRBV6-2/TRBV6-3; j_gene: TRBJ2-3; d_gene: TRBD1; abundance: NA; CDR3nt: TGTGCCAGCAGTTTGGGACAGGGGGCGAGGCGGTGGACAGATACGCAGTATTTT; CDR3aa: CASSLGQGARRWTDTQYF
v_gene: TRBV28; j_gene: TRBJ2-6; d_gene: NA; abundance: NA; CDR3nt: TGTGCCAGCAGTGGGGCCTCGGCCGGGGCCAACGTCCTGACTTTC; CDR3aa: CASSGASAGANVLTF
v_gene: TRBV5-1; j_gene: TRBJ1-5; d_gene: NA; abundance: NA; CDR3nt: TGCGCCAGCAGCTCGGGGGATAGCAATCAGCCCCAGCATTTT; CDR3aa: CASSSGDSNQPQHF
v_gene: TRBV5-4; j_gene: TRBJ2-1; d_gene: NA; abundance: NA; CDR3nt: TGTGCCAGCACCTCCGAGGGGGGAGGAGCCTACAATGAGCAGTTCTTC; CDR3aa: CASTSEGGGAYNEQFF
v_gene: TRBV11-1; j_gene: TRBJ2-7; d_gene: TRBD2; abundance: NA; CDR3nt: TGTGCCAGCAGCGTCGGGACTAGCGGGTACTACGAGCAGTACTTC; CDR3aa: CASSVGTSGYYEQYF
v_gene: TRBV29-1; j_gene: TRBJ1-4; d_gene: NA; abundance: NA; CDR3nt: TGCAGCGTTATACAGGGAGATGAAAAACTGTTTTTT; CDR3aa: CSVIQGDEKLFF
v_gene: TRBV27; j_gene: TRBJ1-1; d_gene: NA; abundance: NA; CDR3nt: TGTGCCAGCAGTCGACGGACGCAGGGTAACACTGAAGCTTTCTTT; CDR3aa: CASSRRTQGNTEAFF
v_gene: TRBV3-1/TRBV3-2; j_gene: TRBJ2-2; d_gene: TRBD2; abundance: NA; CDR3nt: TGTGCCAGCAGCCAAGCAAAGGCGGCTAGCGGGAGTGGCACCGGGGAGCTGTTTTTT; CDR3aa: CASSQAKAASGSGTGELFF
v_gene: TRBV7-3; j_gene: TRBJ1-1; d_gene: NA; abundance: NA; CDR3nt: TGTGCCAGCAGCTTAAACAGGGAGAACACTGAAGCTTTCTTT; CDR3aa: CASSLNRENTEAFF
v_gene: TRBV6-2/TRBV6-3; j_gene: TRBJ1-1; d_gene: TRBD1; abundance: NA; CDR3nt: TGTGCCAGCAGTCATGGAGGACAGGCGGAAGCTTTCTTT; CDR3aa: CASSHGGQAEAFF
v_gene: TRBV6-6; j_gene: TRBJ1-1; d_gene: TRBD1; abundance: once; CDR3nt: TGTGCCAGCAGTCTCCTAGGACAGGGTGCGAAGAACACTGAAGCTTTCTTT; CDR3aa: CASSLLGQGAKNTEAFF
v_gene: TRBV20-1; j_gene: TRBJ2-1; d_gene: NA; abundance: NA; CDR3nt: TGCAGTGCTAGATGGAGCAATGAGCAGTTCTTC; CDR3aa: CSARWSNEQFF
v_gene: TRBV30; j_gene: TRBJ1-1; d_gene: NA; abundance: NA; CDR3nt: TGTGCCTGGAGTGTTCGATGGGACACTGAAGCTTTCTTT; CDR3aa: CAWSVRWDTEAFF
v_gene: TRBV5-6; j_gene: TRBJ2-7; d_gene: NA; abundance: NA; CDR3nt: TGTGCCAGCAGCTTGTTTTTGGCGGTGTCCTACGAGCAGTACTTC; CDR3aa: CASSLFLAVSYEQYF
v_gene: TRBV28; j_gene: TRBJ1-2; d_gene: TRBD1; abundance: NA; CDR3nt: TGTGCCAGCGTAGGACAGGGTCTGCGAGGCTACACCTTC; CDR3aa: CASVGQGLRGYTF
v_gene: TRBV7-9; j_gene: TRBJ2-7; d_gene: NA; abundance: NA; CDR3nt: TGTGCCAGCAGCTTAGTGGGCGGGACTCTCGACGAGCAGTACTTC; CDR3aa: CASSLVGGTLDEQYF
v_gene: TRBV30; j_gene: TRBJ1-2; d_gene: NA; abundance: NA; CDR3nt: TGTGCCTGGAAAGATGGGAATGGCTACACCTTC; CDR3aa: CAWKDGNGYTF
v_gene: TRBV19; j_gene: TRBJ2-3; d_gene: NA; abundance: NA; CDR3nt: TGTGCCAGTAGTATACTGGGAGATACGCAGTATTTT; CDR3aa: CASSILGDTQYF
v_gene: TRBV6-2/TRBV6-3; j_gene: TRBJ2-2; d_gene: TRBD1; abundance: NA; CDR3nt: TGTGCCAGCAGTTACTCCAGGGGGCGCGGCGGGGAGCTGTTTTTT; CDR3aa: CASSYSRGRGGELFF
v_gene: TRBV19; j_gene: TRBJ2-7; d_gene: TRBD1; abundance: NA; CDR3nt: TGTGCCAGTAGTAGCGGGACAGGTCCTAATGAGCAGTACTTC; CDR3aa: CASSSGTGPNEQYF
v_gene: TRBV7-2; j_gene: TRBJ1-5; d_gene: TRBD1; abundance: NA; CDR3nt: TGTGCCAGCAGCTTATTGCCGGGACAGGGAGTTCAGCCCCAGCATTTT; CDR3aa: CASSLLPGQGVQPQHF
v_gene: TRBV29-1; j_gene: TRBJ2-3; d_gene: NA; abundance: NA; CDR3nt: TGCAGCGCTAGACACACAGATACGCAGTATTTT; CDR3aa: CSARHTDTQYF
v_gene: TRBV9; j_gene: TRBJ2-3; d_gene: TRBD2; abundance: NA; CDR3nt: TGTGCCAGCAGCGTAGGGGTCGGAGCGGGAGAGTCTGATACGCAGTATTTT; CDR3aa: CASSVGVGAGESDTQYF
v_gene: TRBV28; j_gene: TRBJ2-7; d_gene: TRBD2; abundance: NA; CDR3nt: TGTGCCAGCAGTTTGGGAGGTGCGAGCGGGAGGGCCTACGAGCAGTACTTC; CDR3aa: CASSLGGASGRAYEQYF
v_gene: TRBV20-1; j_gene: TRBJ1-1; d_gene: NA; abundance: NA; CDR3nt: TGCAGTGCTAGTAAGGGGGTACAGGGCTCTGAAGCTTTCTTT; CDR3aa: CSASKGVQGSEAFF
v_gene: TRBV2; j_gene: TRBJ2-7; d_gene: NA; abundance: NA; CDR3nt: TGTGCCAGCAGAGGGACCCCCTACGAGCAGTACTTC; CDR3aa: CASRGTPYEQYF
v_gene: TRBV18; j_gene: TRBJ1-2; d_gene: NA; abundance: NA; CDR3nt: TGTGCCAGCTCACCAAACAGGGATTGGAGTGGCTACACCTTC; CDR3aa: CASSPNRDWSGYTF
v_gene: TRBV27; j_gene: TRBJ1-6; d_gene: NA; abundance: NA; CDR3nt: TGTGCCAGCAGTTATCGTGCAGGCCCACTGAATTCACCCCTCCACTTT; CDR3aa: CASSYRAGPLNSPLHF
v_gene: TRBV29-1; j_gene: TRBJ1-1; d_gene: NA; abundance: NA; CDR3nt: TGCAGCGCAAGGGGGGGGCCGAACACTGAAGCTTTCTTT; CDR3aa: CSARGGPNTEAFF
v_gene: TRBV9; j_gene: TRBJ2-7; d_gene: NA; abundance: once; CDR3nt: TGTGCCAGCAGCGTACGGGACAACTCCTACGAGCAGTACTTC; CDR3aa: CASSVRDNSYEQYF
v_gene: TRBV10-2; j_gene: TRBJ2-3; d_gene: NA; abundance: NA; CDR3nt: TGCGCCAGCAGTGAGGGGCGGTTGCTGGATACGCAGTATTTT; CDR3aa: CASSEGRLLDTQYF
v_gene: TRBV10-3; j_gene: TRBJ2-3; d_gene: NA; abundance: NA; CDR3nt: TGTGCCACATATTTCGGGAATACGCAGTATTTT; CDR3aa: CATYFGNTQYF
v_gene: TRBV19; j_gene: TRBJ2-1; d_gene: TRBD2; abundance: NA; CDR3nt: TGTGCCAGTAGTAGGGGACTAGCGGGAGGGATTCTCAATGAGCAGTTCTTC; CDR3aa: CASSRGLAGGILNEQFF
v_gene: TRBV5-5; j_gene: TRBJ2-1; d_gene: NA; abundance: NA; CDR3nt: TGTGCCAGCAGCTTGAAGGACAATGAGCAGTTCTTC; CDR3aa: CASSLKDNEQFF
v_gene: TRBV6-2/TRBV6-3; j_gene: TRBJ1-5; d_gene: NA; abundance: once; CDR3nt: TGTGCCAGCAGTTACTTAGGGGAGCAGCCCCAGCATTTT; CDR3aa: CASSYLGEQPQHF
v_gene: TRBV27; j_gene: TRBJ2-4; d_gene: NA; abundance: NA; CDR3nt: TGTGCCAGCTCGGATCCACCTGGAAACATTCAGTACTTC; CDR3aa: CASSDPPGNIQYF
v_gene: TRBV6-6; j_gene: TRBJ2-7; d_gene: NA; abundance: NA; CDR3nt: TGTGCCAGCAGTGACGTGGGGTCGGTTTTGTACGAGCAGTACTTC; CDR3aa: CASSDVGSVLYEQYF
v_gene: TRBV28; j_gene: TRBJ2-3; d_gene: NA; abundance: NA; CDR3nt: TGTGCCAGCAGTTTAGGGGCTCATCCTAGCACAGATACGCAGTATTTT; CDR3aa: CASSLGAHPSTDTQYF
v_gene: TRBV19; j_gene: TRBJ2-7; d_gene: TRBD2; abundance: NA; CDR3nt: TGTGCCAGTAGTTCCCCCTGGCGGGAGGGCCTCAACGAGCAGTACTTC; CDR3aa: CASSSPWREGLNEQYF
v_gene: TRBV30; j_gene: TRBJ1-5; d_gene: NA; abundance: NA; CDR3nt: TGTGCCTGGAATAATCGGGGTACCAATCAGCCCCAGCATTTT; CDR3aa: CAWNNRGTNQPQHF
v_gene: TRBV6-6; j_gene: TRBJ2-3; d_gene: NA; abundance: NA; CDR3nt: TGTGCCAGCAATCTACGGGACTTACGCACAGATACGCAGTATTTT; CDR3aa: CASNLRDLRTDTQYF
v_gene: TRBV7-9; j_gene: TRBJ2-6; d_gene: NA; abundance: few; CDR3nt: TGTGCCAGCACCAAAAGGGACGGTGGGGCCAACGTCCTGACTTTC; CDR3aa: CASTKRDGGANVLTF
v_gene: TRBV11-1; j_gene: TRBJ2-1; d_gene: TRBD2; abundance: NA; CDR3nt: TGTGCCAGCAACTCCCGGCTAGCGGGGGACAATGAGCAGTTCTTC; CDR3aa: CASNSRLAGDNEQFF
v_gene: TRBV7-2; j_gene: TRBJ2-3; d_gene: NA; abundance: NA; CDR3nt: TGTGCCAGCAGCTTAACGTCCGCACGAGCAGATACGCAGTATTTT; CDR3aa: CASSLTSARADTQYF
v_gene: TRBV6-6; j_gene: TRBJ1-5; d_gene: TRBD1; abundance: NA; CDR3nt: TGTGCCAGCCGGACAGGAGGGCTCGGGCCCCAGCATTTT; CDR3aa: CASRTGGLGPQHF
v_gene: TRBV5-4; j_gene: TRBJ2-2; d_gene: NA; abundance: NA; CDR3nt: TGTGCCAGCAGCTCCCCCCGCAGGGGTGTATACACCGGGGAGCTGTTTTTT; CDR3aa: CASSSPRRGVYTGELFF
v_gene: TRBV7-8; j_gene: TRBJ1-5; d_gene: NA; abundance: NA; CDR3nt: TGTGCCAGCAGCTTAGATCAGGGGAGCAATCAGCCCCAGCATTTT; CDR3aa: CASSLDQGSNQPQHF
v_gene: TRBV13; j_gene: TRBJ2-1; d_gene: NA; abundance: NA; CDR3nt: TGTGCCAGCAGCTTAGATCTTGGAGGGTTTGACGATGAGCAGTTCTTC; CDR3aa: CASSLDLGGFDDEQFF
v_gene: TRBV18; j_gene: TRBJ1-4; d_gene: TRBD1; abundance: NA; CDR3nt: TGTGCCAGCTCACCGACAGGGGTTGAAAAACTGTTTTTT; CDR3aa: CASSPTGVEKLFF
v_gene: TRBV28; j_gene: TRBJ1-2; d_gene: NA; abundance: NA; CDR3nt: TGTGCCAGCAGTCCCCCCACGGGAGTCTATGGCTACACCTTC; CDR3aa: CASSPPTGVYGYTF
v_gene: TRBV28; j_gene: TRBJ1-4; d_gene: NA; abundance: NA; CDR3nt: TGTGCCACGGTGGGGTATGGGAGGGAAAAACTGTTTTTT; CDR3aa: CATVGYGREKLFF
v_gene: TRBV6-5; j_gene: TRBJ1-6; d_gene: TRBD1; abundance: NA; CDR3nt: TGTGCCAGCAGTTACTCGACAGGGGGGTCACCCCTCCACTTT; CDR3aa: CASSYSTGGSPLHF
v_gene: TRBV2; j_gene: TRBJ1-1; d_gene: NA; abundance: few; CDR3nt: TGTGCCAGCAAAGTAGACAGGTTGACTGAAGCTTTCTTT; CDR3aa: CASKVDRLTEAFF
v_gene: TRBV7-2; j_gene: TRBJ2-2; d_gene: NA; abundance: NA; CDR3nt: TGTGCCAGCAGCTTACAACCCCCTTACGGGGCTAACACCGGGGAGCTGTTTTTT; CDR3aa: CASSLQPPYGANTGELFF